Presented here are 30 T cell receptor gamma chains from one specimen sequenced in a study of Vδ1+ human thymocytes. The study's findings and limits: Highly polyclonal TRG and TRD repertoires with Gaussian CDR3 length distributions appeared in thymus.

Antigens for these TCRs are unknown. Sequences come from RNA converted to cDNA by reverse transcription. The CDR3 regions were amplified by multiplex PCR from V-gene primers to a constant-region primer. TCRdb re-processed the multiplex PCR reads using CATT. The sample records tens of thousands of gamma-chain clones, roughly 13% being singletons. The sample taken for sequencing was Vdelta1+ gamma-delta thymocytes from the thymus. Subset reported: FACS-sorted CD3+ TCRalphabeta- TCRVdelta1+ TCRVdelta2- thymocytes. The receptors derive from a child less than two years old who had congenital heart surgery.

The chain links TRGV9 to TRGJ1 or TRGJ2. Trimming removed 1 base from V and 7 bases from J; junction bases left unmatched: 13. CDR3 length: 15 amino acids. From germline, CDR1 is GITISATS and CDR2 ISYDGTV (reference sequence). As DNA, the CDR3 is TGTGCCTTGTGGGAGGTTCCTCTCCGCCCATATAAGAAACTCTTT. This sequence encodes CALWEVPLRPYKKLF.

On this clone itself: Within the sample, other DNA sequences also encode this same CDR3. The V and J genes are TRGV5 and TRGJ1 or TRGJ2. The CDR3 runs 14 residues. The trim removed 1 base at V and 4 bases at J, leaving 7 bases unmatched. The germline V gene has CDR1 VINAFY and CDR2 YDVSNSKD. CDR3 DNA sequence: TGTGCCACCTGGGACAGCCGGGGATATTATAAGAAACTCTTT. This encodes CATWDSRGYYKKLF.

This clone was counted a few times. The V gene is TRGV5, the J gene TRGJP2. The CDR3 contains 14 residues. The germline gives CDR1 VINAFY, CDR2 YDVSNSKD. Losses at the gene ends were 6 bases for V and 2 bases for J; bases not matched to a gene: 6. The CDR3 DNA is TGTGCCACCTGGCCTAAAAGTAGTGATTGGATCAAGACGTTT. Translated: CATWPKSSDWIKTF.

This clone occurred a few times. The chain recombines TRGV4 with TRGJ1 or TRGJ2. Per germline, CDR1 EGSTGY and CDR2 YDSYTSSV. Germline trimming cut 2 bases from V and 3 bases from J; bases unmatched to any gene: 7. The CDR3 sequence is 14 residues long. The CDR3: CATWDEPLYYKKLF. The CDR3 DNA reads TGTGCCACCTGGGATGAGCCACTTTATTATAAGAAACTCTTT.

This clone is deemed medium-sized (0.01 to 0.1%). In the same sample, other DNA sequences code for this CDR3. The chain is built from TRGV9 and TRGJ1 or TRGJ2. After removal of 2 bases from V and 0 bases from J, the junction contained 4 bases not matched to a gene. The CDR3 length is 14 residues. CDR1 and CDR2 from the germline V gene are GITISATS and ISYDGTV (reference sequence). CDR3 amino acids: CALWEALNYYKKLF. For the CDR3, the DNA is TGTGCCTTGTGGGAGGCCTTGAATTATTATAAGAAACTCTTT.

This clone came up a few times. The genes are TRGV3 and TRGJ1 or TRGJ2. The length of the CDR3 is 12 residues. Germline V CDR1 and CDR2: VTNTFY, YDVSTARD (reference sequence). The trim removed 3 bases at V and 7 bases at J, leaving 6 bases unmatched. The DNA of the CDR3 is TGTGCCACCTGGGACCCCGGGTATAAGAAACTCTTT. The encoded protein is CATWDPGYKKLF.

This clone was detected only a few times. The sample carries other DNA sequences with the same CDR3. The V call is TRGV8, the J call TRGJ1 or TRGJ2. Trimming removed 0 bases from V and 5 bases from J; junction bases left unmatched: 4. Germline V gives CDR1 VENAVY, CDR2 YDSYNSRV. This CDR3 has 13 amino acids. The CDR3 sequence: CATWDRPDYKKLF. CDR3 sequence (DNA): TGTGCCACCTGGGATAGGCCCGATTATAAGAAACTCTTT.

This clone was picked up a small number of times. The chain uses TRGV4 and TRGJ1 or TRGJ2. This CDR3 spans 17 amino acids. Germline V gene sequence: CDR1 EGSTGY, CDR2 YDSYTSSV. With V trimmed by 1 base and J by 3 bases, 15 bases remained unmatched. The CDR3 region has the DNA TGTGCCACCTGGGATGGATCATACCCAGAGGTTTATTATAAGAAACTCTTT. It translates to CATWDGSYPEVYYKKLF.

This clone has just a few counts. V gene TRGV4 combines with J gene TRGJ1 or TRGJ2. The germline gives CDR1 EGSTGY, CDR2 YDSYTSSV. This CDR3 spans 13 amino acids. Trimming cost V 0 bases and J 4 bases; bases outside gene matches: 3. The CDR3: CATWDGQYYKKLF. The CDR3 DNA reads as TGTGCCACCTGGGATGGGCAATATTATAAGAAACTCTTT.

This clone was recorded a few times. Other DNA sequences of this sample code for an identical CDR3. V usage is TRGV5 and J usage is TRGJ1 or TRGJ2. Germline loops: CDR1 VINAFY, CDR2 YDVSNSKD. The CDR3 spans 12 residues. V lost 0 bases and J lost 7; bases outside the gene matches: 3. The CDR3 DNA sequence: TGTGCCACCTGGGACAGGACCTATAAGAAACTCTTT. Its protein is CATWDRTYKKLF.

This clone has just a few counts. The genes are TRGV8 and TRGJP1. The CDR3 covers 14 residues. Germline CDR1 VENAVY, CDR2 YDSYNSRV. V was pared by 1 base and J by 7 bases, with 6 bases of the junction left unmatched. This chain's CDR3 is CATWDRVSGWFKIF. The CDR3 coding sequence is TGTGCCACCTGGGATAGAGTAAGTGGTTGGTTCAAGATATTT.

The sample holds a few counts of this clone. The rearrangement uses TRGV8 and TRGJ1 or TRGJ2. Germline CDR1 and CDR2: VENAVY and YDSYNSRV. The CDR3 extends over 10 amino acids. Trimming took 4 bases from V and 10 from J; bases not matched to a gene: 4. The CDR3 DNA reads TGTGCCACCTGGGAATACAAGAAACTCTTT. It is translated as CATWEYKKLF.

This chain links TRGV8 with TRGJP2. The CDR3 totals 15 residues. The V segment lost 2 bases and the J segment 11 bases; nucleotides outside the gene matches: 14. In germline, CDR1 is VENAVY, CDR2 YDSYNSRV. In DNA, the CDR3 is TGTGCCACCTGGGATATGCCCCATATGTGGTGGATCAAGACGTTT. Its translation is CATWDMPHMWWIKTF.

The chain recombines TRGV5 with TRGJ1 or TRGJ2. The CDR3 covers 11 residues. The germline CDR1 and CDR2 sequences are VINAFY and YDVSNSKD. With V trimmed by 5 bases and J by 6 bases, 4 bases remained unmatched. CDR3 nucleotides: TGTGCCACCTGGGTCCTTTATAAGAAACTCTTT. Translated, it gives CATWVLYKKLF.

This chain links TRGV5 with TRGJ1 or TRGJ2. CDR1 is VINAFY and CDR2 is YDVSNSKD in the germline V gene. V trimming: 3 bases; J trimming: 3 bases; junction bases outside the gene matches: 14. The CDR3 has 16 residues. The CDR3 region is CATWDRMGRSYYKKLF. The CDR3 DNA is TGTGCCACCTGGGACCGCATGGGACGAAGTTATTATAAGAAACTCTTT.

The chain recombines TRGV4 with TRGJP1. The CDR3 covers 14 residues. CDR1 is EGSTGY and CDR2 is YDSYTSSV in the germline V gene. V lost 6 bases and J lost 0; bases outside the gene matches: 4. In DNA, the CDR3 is TGTGCCACCTGGAATGATACCACTGGTTGGTTCAAGATATTT. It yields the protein CATWNDTTGWFKIF.

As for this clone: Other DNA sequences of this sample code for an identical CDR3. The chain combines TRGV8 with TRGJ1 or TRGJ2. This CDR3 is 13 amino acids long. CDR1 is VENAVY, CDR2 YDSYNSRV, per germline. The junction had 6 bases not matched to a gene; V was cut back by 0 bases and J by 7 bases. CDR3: CATWDRRGYKKLF. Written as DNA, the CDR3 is TGTGCCACCTGGGATAGGCGTGGGTATAAGAAACTCTTT.

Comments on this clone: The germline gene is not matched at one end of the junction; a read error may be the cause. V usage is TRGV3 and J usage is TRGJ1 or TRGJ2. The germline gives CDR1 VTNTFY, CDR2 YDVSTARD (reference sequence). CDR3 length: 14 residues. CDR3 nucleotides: TGTGCCACCTGGGACAGGCAGGCTTATTATAATAAACTCTTT. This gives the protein CATWDRQAYYNKLF.

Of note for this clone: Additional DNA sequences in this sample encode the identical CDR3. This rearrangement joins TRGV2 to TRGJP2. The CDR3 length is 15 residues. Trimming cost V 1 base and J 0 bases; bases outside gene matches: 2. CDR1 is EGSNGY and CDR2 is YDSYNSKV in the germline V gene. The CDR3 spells CATWDGNSSDWIKTF. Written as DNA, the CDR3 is TGTGCCACCTGGGACGGCAATAGTAGTGATTGGATCAAGACGTTT.

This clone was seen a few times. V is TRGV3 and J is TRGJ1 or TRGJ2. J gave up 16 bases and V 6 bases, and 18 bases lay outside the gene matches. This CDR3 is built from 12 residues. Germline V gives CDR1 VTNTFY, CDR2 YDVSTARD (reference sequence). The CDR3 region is CATWNGPRGKLF. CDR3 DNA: TGTGCCACCTGGAATGGGCCTCGGGGGAAGCTCTTT.

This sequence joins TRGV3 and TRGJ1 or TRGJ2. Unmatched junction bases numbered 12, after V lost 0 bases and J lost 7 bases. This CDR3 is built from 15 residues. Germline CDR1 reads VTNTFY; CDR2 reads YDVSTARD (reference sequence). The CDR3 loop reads CATWDRPRVGYKKLF. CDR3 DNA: TGTGCCACCTGGGACAGGCCACGGGTGGGATATAAGAAACTCTTT.

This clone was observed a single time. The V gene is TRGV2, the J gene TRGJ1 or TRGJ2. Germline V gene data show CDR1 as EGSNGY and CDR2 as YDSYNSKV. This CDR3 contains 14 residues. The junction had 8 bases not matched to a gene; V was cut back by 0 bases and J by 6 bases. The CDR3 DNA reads TGTGCCACCTGGGACGGGCAGGTTTGTTATAAGAAACTCTTT. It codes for CATWDGQVCYKKLF.

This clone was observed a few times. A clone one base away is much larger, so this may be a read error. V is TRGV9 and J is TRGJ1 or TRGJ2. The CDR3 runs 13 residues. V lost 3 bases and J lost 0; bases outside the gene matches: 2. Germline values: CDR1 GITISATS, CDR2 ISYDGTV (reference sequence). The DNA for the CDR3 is TGTGCCTTGTGGGAGAGGAATTATTATAAGAAACTCTTT. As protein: CALWERNYYKKLF.

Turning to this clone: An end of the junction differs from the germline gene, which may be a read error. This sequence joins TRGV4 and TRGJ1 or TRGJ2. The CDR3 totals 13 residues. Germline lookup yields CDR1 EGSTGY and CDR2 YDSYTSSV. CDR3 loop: CATWNGLVYKKLF. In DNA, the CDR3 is TGTGCCACCTGGAATGGGCTTGTGTATAAGAAACTCTTT.

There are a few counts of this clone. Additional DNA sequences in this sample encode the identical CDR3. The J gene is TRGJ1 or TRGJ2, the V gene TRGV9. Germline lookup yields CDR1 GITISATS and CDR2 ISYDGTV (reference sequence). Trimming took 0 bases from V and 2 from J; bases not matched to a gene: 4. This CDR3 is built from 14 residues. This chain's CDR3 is CALWEVPYYYKKLF. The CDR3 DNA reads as TGTGCCTTGTGGGAGGTGCCCTATTATTATAAGAAACTCTTT.

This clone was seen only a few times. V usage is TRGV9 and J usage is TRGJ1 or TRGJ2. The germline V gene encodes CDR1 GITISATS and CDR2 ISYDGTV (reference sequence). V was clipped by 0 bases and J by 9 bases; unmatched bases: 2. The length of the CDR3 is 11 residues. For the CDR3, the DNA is TGTGCCTTGTGGGAGGTGTTTAAGAAACTCTTT. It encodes CALWEVFKKLF.

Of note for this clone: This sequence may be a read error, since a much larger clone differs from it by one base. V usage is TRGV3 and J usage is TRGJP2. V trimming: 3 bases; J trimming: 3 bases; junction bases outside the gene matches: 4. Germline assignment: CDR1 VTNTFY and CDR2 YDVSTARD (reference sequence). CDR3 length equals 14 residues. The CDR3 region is CATWDDGSDWIKTF. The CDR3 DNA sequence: TGTGCCACCTGGGACGATGGTAGTGATTGGATCAAGACGTTT.

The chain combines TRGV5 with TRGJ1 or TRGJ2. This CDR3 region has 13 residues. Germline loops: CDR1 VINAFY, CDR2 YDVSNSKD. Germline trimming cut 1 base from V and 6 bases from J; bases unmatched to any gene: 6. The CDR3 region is CATWDSGCYKKLF. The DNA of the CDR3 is TGTGCCACCTGGGACAGTGGTTGTTATAAGAAACTCTTT.

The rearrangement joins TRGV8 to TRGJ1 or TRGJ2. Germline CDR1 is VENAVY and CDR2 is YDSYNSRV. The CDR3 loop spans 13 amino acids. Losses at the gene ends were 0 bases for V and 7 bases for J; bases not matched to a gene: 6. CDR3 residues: CATWDRPLYKKLF. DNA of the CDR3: TGTGCCACCTGGGATAGGCCTTTGTATAAGAAACTCTTT.

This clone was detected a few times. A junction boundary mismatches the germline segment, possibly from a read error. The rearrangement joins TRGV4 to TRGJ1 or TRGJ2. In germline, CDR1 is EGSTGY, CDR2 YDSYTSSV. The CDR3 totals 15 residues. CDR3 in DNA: TGTGCCACCTGGAATGGGCGGGCGAATTATTATAAGAAACTCTTT. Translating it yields CATWNGRANYYKKLF.